The present TCR beta chain was sequenced within a study of cytomegalovirus exposure and HLA in healthy donors (dated by TCRdb to between 2016 and 2019). For the study in its entirety: An earlier analysis of several hundred of the donors reported approximately 260 Gb of sequence data and approximately 120 million unique TCR beta sequences obtained from about 180 million T cells. About 310 gigabases of sequencing data and tens of millions of unique TCR sequences were included in an early release covering around 650 HLA-typed donors. Among the roughly 400 genotyped donors, under 90% belonged to the genetic ancestry cluster associated with self-reported Caucasian donors. The aim of the study was to test whether cataloging public T cell receptors could identify signatures of past pathogen exposure. Using immunosequencing, the study profiled T cell repertoires from roughly 650 subjects and related those repertoires to cytomegalovirus serostatus. Along with the roughly 670-subject first cohort, a separate validation cohort of approximately 110 different subjects was used. To predict cytomegalovirus infection status, the study combined high-throughput TCR immunosequencing, statistical association of individual TCRs with disease status, and machine learning. A later analysis re-examined previously published TCR beta repertoires from roughly 650 donors and added high-resolution HLA genotyping to investigate patterns of TCR occurrence. In the later analysis, no new phenotypic data were used to find candidate immune exposures; instead, reliance was placed on TCR beta sequences and their occurrence across donors. An earlier analysis of 587 of the donors used high-throughput TCR beta sequencing to judge whether each TCR beta V gene segment behaved as functional or pseudogenic. Alongside the repertoire data, information on donor age, sex, ethnicity and CMV serostatus was compiled. Genome-wide SNP genotypes for about 60% of the roughly 700 donors were used in a later genetic analysis, which treated that subset as a discovery cohort. Every discovery cohort repertoire had been produced on one sequencing platform. HLA typing included class I and class II loci at four-digit resolution. The number of donors typed differed by locus, with about 629-630 for A, B, C, DRB1 and DQB1, around 560 for DQA1, nearly 610 for DPA1, and some 440 for DPB1. Four or five DR-DQ haplotypes were handled as single units for association and clustering because linkage in the cohort was strong. Among around 400 genotyped donors of the cohort, an average of around 250,000 unique TCR beta nucleotide sequences was sequenced per donor, of which 15% to 20% were non-productive.

The cohort was made up of approximately 700 healthy bone marrow donors. Cohort members were all nominally healthy when sampled, although unrecorded immune exposures were likely present. The donor was CMV seronegative and belonged to the group of over 300 seronegative cohort members. Each donor provided a peripheral blood sample, and peripheral blood mononuclear cells were used for TCR beta sequencing. Genomic DNA extraction from the blood cell samples was performed with the Qiagen DNeasy Blood Extraction Kit. General findings and caveats noted by the study authors: Immune exposure information for the cohort was limited to CMV serostatus. A further reported finding was that TCR beta sequences accurately predicted the HLA-A and HLA-B alleles for most subjects in the first cohort. Compared with the 666-donor mean, donors in an Asian-associated ancestry cluster had fewer N-insertions in productive TCRs, according to a later genetic analysis. According to a later analysis, most CMV-associated TCR beta chains appeared to be HLA-restricted, and the HLA associations seemed to be driven largely by CMV exposure. According to a later analysis, parvovirus B19, influenza, CMV and Epstein-Barr virus appeared linked to several top co-occurrence clusters. In this cohort, only TCR beta chains were sequenced, and detectable features were limited by the absence of alpha or paired-chain data. In a later analysis, TCR association rates were found to vary across HLA loci, with the most associated TCRs seen for DRB1 alleles and the fewest for HLA-C alleles. In an earlier analysis of around 600 of the donors, most TCR beta V segments were observed in productive rearrangements about 87% or about 30% of the time, broadly matching IMGT annotations. In vitro tests confirmed that a few of the cytomegalovirus-associated TCR beta chains recognize cytomegalovirus antigens. V-gene and J-gene trimming of TCR beta chains was associated with a missense DCLRE1C variant in a later genetic analysis, and the association was replicated in an independent cohort. Approximately 16 rarely observed V segments, including chromosome 9 orphons, were excluded from the earlier analysis of approximately 500 of the donors because counts were too low. The classifier was reported to diagnose cytomegalovirus status with high specificity and sensitivity in both the original cohort and the validation cohort. According to the authors, the approach could potentially be generalized to other disease states and immunological phenotypes. Linkage disequilibrium might explain the correlated functional status among segregating V segments, but an unknown experimental factor could not be excluded. A later analysis found that HLA-associated TCR beta chains were more clonally expanded and had lower generation probabilities than equally common non-associated chains. Because HLA typing was missing for some donors at each locus, association tests included only the typed subset. A cluster of highly shared sequence variants was judged likely to represent a technical artifact of the sequencing pipeline. Most TCR sequences were seen in very few donors, while some public TCRs were found in many individuals. At a false discovery rate of 0.05, a later analysis linked under 20,000 TCR beta sequences to specific HLA alleles. The study listed 164 TCR beta chains as associated with cytomegalovirus. When HLA alleles, especially DR and DQ, strongly co-occurred, attributing TCR associations to individual alleles was difficult. Roughly uniform sequencing depth across donors was assumed in presence/absence analyses, although this assumption may not hold.

Library preparation used the immunoSEQ multiplex PCR assay. A mixture of 60 forward primers for TCR Vbeta segments and 13 reverse primers for TCR Jbeta segments was used in the multiplex PCR. The CDR3 region of rearranged TCR beta genes was amplified from genomic DNA with a multiplex PCR assay. The Illumina HiSeq System was used to sequence the amplified TCR beta libraries as 87-base-pair reads. The paper's processing steps were these. In a later analysis, roughly 80 million unique TCR beta chains were counted across the 650 to 700 repertoires, and about 9.9 million of these chains were shared by at least two donors. To remove PCR and sequencing errors, raw reads were error-corrected and collapsed into unique sequences using a nearest-neighbor algorithm that merged closely related sequences. CDR3 sequences were aligned to IMGT reference sequences to assign V, D and J gene segments. Each retained sequence needed at least a six-nucleotide match to both a V gene segment and a J gene segment. Rearrangements were classified as productive when the CDR3 lacked stop codons and remained in frame with V and J, and all other rearrangements were classified as non-productive. Following IMGT convention, CDR3 was defined as the stretch from the second conserved V-encoded cysteine up to the conserved J-encoded phenylalanine. In an earlier analysis of approximately 590 of the donors, sequences lacking an unambiguous match to a single V gene segment were excluded. An earlier analysis of some 610 of the donors called V segments functional above 56.7% productive rearrangements and segregating when the between-donor standard deviation exceeded 5%. A statistical classification framework was built for diagnosing cytomegalovirus status from the catalog of TCR beta chain sequences. V and J gene assignment, in a later analysis, came from comparing TCR nucleotide sequences with IMGT/GENE-DB human TR gene sequences. A later analysis assigned CDR3 sequences and most-parsimonious VDJ recombination scenarios with the TCRdist pipeline. In a later analysis, each TCR beta chain was defined by its CDR3 amino acid sequence together with its V-gene family, and reads lacking a unique V-gene family were excluded. As a way to deal with suspected cross-contamination and a sequencing artifact, a later analysis dropped approximately 590 nucleotide sequences that were highly shared and had low generation probability. In a later analysis, a clonal expansion index was calculated for each public chain from normalized within-repertoire ranks of inferred template counts. In a later analysis, generation probabilities were computed using a VDJ recombination model fitted to out-of-frame rearrangements, and the results were checked against IGoR. Hypergeometric tests were used in a later analysis to score TCR-TCR, TCR-HLA and TCR-CMV co-occurrence, with a repertoire-size bias correction applied to the TCR pairs. To estimate false discovery rates, a later analysis permuted the HLA or CMV assignments 20 times. A later analysis grouped co-occurring TCRs with DBSCAN, adding TCRdist sequence similarity when clustering within HLA-allele-positive subsets. Repertoires with fewer than 30,000 or more than 120,000 public chains, plus five repertoires with anomalous nucleotide sharing, were excluded from co-occurrence clustering. TCRdb stores this immuneACCESS table with in-frame sequences only. Part of the clones is absent; in the studies checked, under half of the shortfall reflects unresolved V genes, and no reason is known for the rest. V and J calls and clone size are given by that table; D and trimming were obtained from the DNA. The sample table contains around 210,000 clones; only one count was recorded for approximately 79% of them. Clones ranked in the top ten supply 1.5% to 2% of the sample.

About this clone itself: The specificity of this receptor is unknown. No base qualities exist here, and no much larger clone lies one base off it.

This sequence was found in a middle-aged man in good health and CMV-seronegative. The sample comprised PBMCs.

CDR3 reads: CASSKQQGGHEKLFF. The DNA is as follows: TGTGCCAGCAGTAAACAACAGGGGGGGCATGAAAAACTGTTTTTT. The chain is encoded by TRBV6-1 joined to TRBJ1-4, with 8 middle bases fitting TRBD1. V is cut back by 5 bases and J by 6 bases, with 8 bases in the junction unmatched. According to the germline V gene, CDR1 reads MNHNS and CDR2 reads SASEGT. Including the terminal cysteine and phenylalanine, the CDR3 comprises 15 residues. The DNA shown is the 45-base CDR3, in frame from base 1.